This T cell receptor beta chain is drawn from a study of CD8 T cells in Susac syndrome. Comment on this clonotype: Its specificity is unknown.

From blood CD8+ and CD4+ T cells, TCR beta sequences were generated. The multiple sclerosis controls were treatment-naive patients, and their relapsing-remitting disease was stable or active. RNA was extracted with the RNeasy kit, and a quantity of about 0.5 to 1 ug was reverse transcribed using random hexamers. An immunoSEQ multiplex PCR amplified TCR beta CDR3 over 54 Vbeta and 13 Jbeta. MiXCR was run by TCRdb on the immunoSEQ multiplex PCR reads, yielding one entry per CDR3 protein. There are fewer than 300,000 distinct CDR3 sequences in the sample; more than 75% occur only once, and 0.11% lies in the top ten. The study's findings and limits: The relatively small number of individuals in the TCR sequencing and HLA analysis was acknowledged by the study.

Per the germline V gene, CDR1 is SQVTM and CDR2 is ANQGSEA. This CDR3 region has 12 residues. V was clipped by 6 bases and J by 4 bases, with 13 bases between them. This sequence was found in a human donor with multiple sclerosis. Sequencing was carried out using CD8+ T cells from PBMCs. The rearrangement links TRBV29-1 to TRBJ2-7, with D tentatively TRBD1 (6 bases). CDR3 coding DNA: TGCAGCGTGCAGGGACAATCTTACGAGCAGTACTTC. It is translated as CSVQGQSYEQYF.